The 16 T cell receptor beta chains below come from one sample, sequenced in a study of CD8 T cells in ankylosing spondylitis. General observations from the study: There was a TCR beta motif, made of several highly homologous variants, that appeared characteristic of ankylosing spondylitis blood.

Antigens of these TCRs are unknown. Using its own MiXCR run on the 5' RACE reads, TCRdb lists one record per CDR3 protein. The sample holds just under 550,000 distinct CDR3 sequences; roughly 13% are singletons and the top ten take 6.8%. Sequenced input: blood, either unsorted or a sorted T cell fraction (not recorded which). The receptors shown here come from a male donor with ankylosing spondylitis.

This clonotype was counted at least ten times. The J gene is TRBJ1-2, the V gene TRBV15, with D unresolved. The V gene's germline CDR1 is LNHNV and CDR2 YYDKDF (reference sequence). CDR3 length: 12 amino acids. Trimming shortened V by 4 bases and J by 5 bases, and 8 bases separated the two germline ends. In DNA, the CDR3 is TGTGCCACCAGCATAACCGGTTATGGCTACACCTTC. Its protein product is CATSITGYGYTF.

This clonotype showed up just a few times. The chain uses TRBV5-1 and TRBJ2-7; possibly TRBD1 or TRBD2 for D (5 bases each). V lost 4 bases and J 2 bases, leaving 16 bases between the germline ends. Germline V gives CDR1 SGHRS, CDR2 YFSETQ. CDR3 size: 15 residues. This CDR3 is CASSIGARTTYEQYF. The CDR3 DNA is TGCGCCAGCAGCATCGGGGCTAGAACTACCTACGAGCAGTACTTC.

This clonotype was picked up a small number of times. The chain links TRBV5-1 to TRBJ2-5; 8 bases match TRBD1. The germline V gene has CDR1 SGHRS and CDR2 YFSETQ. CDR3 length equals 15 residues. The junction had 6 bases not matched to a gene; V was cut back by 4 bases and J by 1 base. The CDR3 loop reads CASSILDRGQETQYF. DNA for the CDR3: TGCGCCAGCAGCATTCTCGACAGGGGCCAAGAGACCCAGTACTTC.

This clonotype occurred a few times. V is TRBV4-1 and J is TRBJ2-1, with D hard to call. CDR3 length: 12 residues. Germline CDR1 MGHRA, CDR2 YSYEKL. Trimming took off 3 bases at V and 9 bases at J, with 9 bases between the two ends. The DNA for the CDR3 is TGCGCCAGCAGCCAGGGATGGGGTGAGCAGTTCTTC. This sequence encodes CASSQGWGEQFF.

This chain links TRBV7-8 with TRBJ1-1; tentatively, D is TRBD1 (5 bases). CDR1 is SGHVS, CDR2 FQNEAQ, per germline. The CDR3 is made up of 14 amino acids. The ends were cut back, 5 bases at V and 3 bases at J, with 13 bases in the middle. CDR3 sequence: CASSHSGVDTEAFF. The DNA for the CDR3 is TGTGCCAGCAGCCACTCGGGGGTAGACACTGAAGCTTTCTTT.

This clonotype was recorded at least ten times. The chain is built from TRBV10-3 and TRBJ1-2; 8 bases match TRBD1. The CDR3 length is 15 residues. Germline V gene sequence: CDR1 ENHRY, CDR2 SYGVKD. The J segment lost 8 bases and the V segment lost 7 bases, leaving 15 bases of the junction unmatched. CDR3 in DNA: TGTGCCATCACCAGGTCCGGGCAGGGGGCCGAAGGCTACACCTTC. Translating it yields CAITRSGQGAEGYTF.

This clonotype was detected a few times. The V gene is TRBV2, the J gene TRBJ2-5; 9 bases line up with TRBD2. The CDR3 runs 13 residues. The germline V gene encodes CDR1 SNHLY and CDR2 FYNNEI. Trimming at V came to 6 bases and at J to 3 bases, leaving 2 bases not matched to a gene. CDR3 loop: CASRRLAEETQYF. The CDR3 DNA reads TGTGCCAGCAGACGACTAGCGGAAGAGACCCAGTACTTC.

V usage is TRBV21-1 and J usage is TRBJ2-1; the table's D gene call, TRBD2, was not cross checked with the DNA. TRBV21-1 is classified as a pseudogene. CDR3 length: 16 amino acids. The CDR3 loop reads CASSKAGDCRYNEQFF. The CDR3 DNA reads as TGTGCCAGCAGCAAAGCGGGGGACTGCAGGTACAATGAGCAGTTCTTC.

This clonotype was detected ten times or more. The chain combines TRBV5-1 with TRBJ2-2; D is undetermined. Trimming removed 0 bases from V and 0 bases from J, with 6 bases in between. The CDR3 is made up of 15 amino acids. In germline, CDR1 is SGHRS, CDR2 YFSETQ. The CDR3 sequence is CASSLAGPNTGELFF. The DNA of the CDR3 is TGCGCCAGCAGCTTGGCAGGACCGAACACCGGGGAGCTGTTTTTT.

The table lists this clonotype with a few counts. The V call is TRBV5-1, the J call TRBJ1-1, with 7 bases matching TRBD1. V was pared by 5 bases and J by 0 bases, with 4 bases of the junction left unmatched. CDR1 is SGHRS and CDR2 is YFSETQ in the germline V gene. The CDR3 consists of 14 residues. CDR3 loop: CASSAQGLNTEAFF. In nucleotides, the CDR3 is TGCGCCAGCAGTGCACAGGGGCTGAACACTGAAGCTTTCTTT. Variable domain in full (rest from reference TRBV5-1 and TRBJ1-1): KAGVTQTPRYLIKTRGQQVTLSCSPISGHRSVSWYQQTPGQGLQFLFEYFSETQRNKGNFPGRFSGRQFSNSRSEMNVSTLELGDSALYLCASSAQGLNTEAFFGQGTRLTVV.

This chain's CDR3 is CASSSDSTSSYNSPLHF. The DNA for the CDR3 is TGTGCCAGCAGTTCCGACAGTACGAGCTCCTATAATTCACCCCTCCACTTT. J is TRBJ1-6 and V is TRBV28, with a tentative D call TRBD1 (5 bases). The V gene lost 4 bases and the J gene lost 0 bases, with 13 bases spanning the gap. Germline CDR1 MDHEN, CDR2 SYDVKM. This CDR3 region has 17 residues.

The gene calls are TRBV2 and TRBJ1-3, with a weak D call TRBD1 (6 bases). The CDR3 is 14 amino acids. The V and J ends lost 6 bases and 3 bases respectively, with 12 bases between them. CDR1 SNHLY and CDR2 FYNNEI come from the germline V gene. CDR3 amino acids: CASSKTGDGNTIYF. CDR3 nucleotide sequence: TGTGCCAGCAGCAAGACAGGAGATGGAAACACCATATATTTT. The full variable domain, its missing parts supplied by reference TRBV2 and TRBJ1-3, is EPEVTQTPSHQVTQMGQEVILRCVPISNHLYFYWYRQILGQKVEFLVSFYNNEISEKSEIFDDQFSVERPDGSNFTLKIRSTKLEDSAMYFCASSKTGDGNTIYFGEGSWLTVV.

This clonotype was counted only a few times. Written as DNA, the CDR3 is TGTGCCAGCAGTTACTTCCACATTAACGGGGAGCTGTTTTTT. Its protein is CASSYFHINGELFF. The V and J genes are TRBV6-2 or TRBV6-3 and TRBJ2-2; D call uncertain. The CDR3 extends over 14 amino acids. The germline gives CDR1 MNHEY, CDR2 SVGEGT. The germline V and J ends were trimmed by 1 base and 7 bases, with 10 bases remaining between them.

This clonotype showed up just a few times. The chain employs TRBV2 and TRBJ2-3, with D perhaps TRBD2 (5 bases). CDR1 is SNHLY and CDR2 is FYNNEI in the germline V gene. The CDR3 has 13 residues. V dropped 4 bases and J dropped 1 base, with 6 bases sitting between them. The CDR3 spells CASSVEGTDTQYF. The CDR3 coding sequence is TGTGCCAGCAGTGTGGAGGGCACAGATACGCAGTATTTT. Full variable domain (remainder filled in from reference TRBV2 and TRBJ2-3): EPEVTQTPSHQVTQMGQEVILRCVPISNHLYFYWYRQILGQKVEFLVSFYNNEISEKSEIFDDQFSVERPDGSNFTLKIRSTKLEDSAMYFCASSVEGTDTQYFGPGTRLTVL.

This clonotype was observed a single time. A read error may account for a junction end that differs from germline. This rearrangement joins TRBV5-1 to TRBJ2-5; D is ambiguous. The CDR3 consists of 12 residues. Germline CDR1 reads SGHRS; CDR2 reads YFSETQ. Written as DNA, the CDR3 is TGCTCCAGCAGCTTGGTCCAAGAGACCCAGTACTTC. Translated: CSSSLVQETQYF.

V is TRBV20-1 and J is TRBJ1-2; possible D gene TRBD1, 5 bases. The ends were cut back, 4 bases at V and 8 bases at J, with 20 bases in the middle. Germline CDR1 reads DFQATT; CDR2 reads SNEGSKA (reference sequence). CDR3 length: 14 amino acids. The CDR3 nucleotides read TGCAGTGCTACAGGGTCGTCTTATTTTTTAGGCTACACCTTC. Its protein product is CSATGSSYFLGYTF.